The T cell receptor beta chain under discussion was sequenced for a study of Ad26.COV2.S vaccination and SARS-CoV-2 variants. Study information: Participants got Ad26.COV2.S intramuscularly, once or twice 56 days apart. Regarding the study as a whole: Vaccinees displayed broader spike-specific TCR repertoires than placebo recipients.

Concerning this clone itself: What it binds is not known.

Generated by immunoSEQ multiplex PCR, the TCRdb table keeps only in-frame clones and is missing some. Found here are 200,000 to 300,000 clones, roughly 88% of them singletons; the top ten hold approximately 12%. Regarding treatment: 15 to 20 received Ad26.COV2.S at low or high dose, single or two shots; 5 received placebo; per-sample allocation not given. Sampling took place 63 days after the first vaccine or placebo injection. The donor's status was that of an adult aged 18-55 years in Boston. CDR1 is SQVTM, CDR2 ANQGSEA, per germline. V gave up 4 bases and J gave up 2 bases, with 20 bases separating them. There are 16 residues in the CDR3.

Sequencing used peripheral blood, obtained in a trial of Ad26.COV2.S vaccine versus placebo. The receptor's source is a person aged 18-60 years who received the Ad26.COV2.S COVID-19 vaccine or a placebo. The V and J genes are TRBV29-1 and TRBJ1-2, with unresolved D. CDR3 sequence (DNA): TGCAGCGTTGGCAGGTTGACCAGGAGAGGGAACTATGGCTACACCTTC. Translation: CSVGRLTRRGNYGYTF.